These 20 T cell receptor beta chains share one sample of origin, sequenced in a study of T cell responses to AZD1222 COVID-19 vaccine (dated by TCRdb to about 2021). Per the publication, the time point label means: about 28 days (+/-7) after the second vaccine dose. Interpreted using the paper, the treatment or condition label stands for: meningococcal conjugate vaccine given as trial control. The method was the immunoSEQ multiplex PCR assay. What TCRdb holds here is the immuneACCESS table cut down to in-frame rearrangements. Part of the clones is not present; checked against another copy, under half of the missing clones reflect an unresolved V gene, and the others are unexplained. This sample holds more than 95,000 clones; around nine tenths were observed only once. 3.3% of the sample lies in the top ten. Sequenced material: peripheral blood, taken 28 days after the second dose of the MenACWY control vaccine. All receptors derive from an adult who received the MenACWY meningococcal vaccine as a control.

The gene calls are TRBV28 and TRBJ1-1; perhaps TRBD1 as D (5 bases). CDR1 MDHEN and CDR2 SYDVKM come from the germline V gene. The CDR3 totals 12 residues. Trimming shortened V by 11 bases and J by 4 bases, and 14 bases separated the two germline ends. CDR3: CAHRRGSTEAFF. The DNA of the CDR3 is TGTGCCCACAGGCGGGGAAGCACTGAAGCTTTCTTT.

The chain couples TRBV18 to TRBJ1-2, with D unresolved. The CDR3 is 8 residues long. Germline V gene data show CDR1 as KGHSH and CDR2 as LQKENI. Trimming cost V 3 bases and J 10 bases, with 0 bases left between them. The CDR3 DNA is TGTGCCAGCTCACCCTACACCTTC. Amino acids: CASSPYTF.

The V and J genes are TRBV7-9 and TRBJ1-2; D unclear. Trimming pared 5 bases from V and 4 bases from J, leaving 14 bases between. This CDR3 is 14 amino acids long. Germline CDR1 and CDR2: SEHNR and FQNEAQ (reference sequence). This CDR3 is CASSLSGVSYGYTF. DNA for the CDR3: TGTGCCAGCAGCCTAAGCGGGGTCTCCTATGGCTACACCTTC.

This chain uses TRBV5-6 with TRBJ1-6; no clear D gene. V was pared by 0 bases and J by 7 bases, with 14 bases between. This CDR3 has 16 amino acids. The germline V gene has CDR1 SGHDT and CDR2 YYEEEE. CDR3 amino acids: CASSLDSWGGNSPLHF. CDR3 in DNA: TGTGCCAGCAGCTTGGACAGCTGGGGTGGAAATTCACCCCTCCACTTT.

V gene TRBV9 combines with J gene TRBJ1-6, with 11 bases fitting TRBD1. The CDR3 is 16 residues long. V gave up 3 bases and J gave up 4 bases; unmatched junction bases: 3. Germline values: CDR1 SGDLS, CDR2 YYNGEE. The DNA of the CDR3 is TGTGCCAGCAGCGGTGGACAGGGGGCTTATAATTCACCCCTCCACTTT. Translated: CASSGGQGAYNSPLHF.

V gene TRBV5-6 combines with J gene TRBJ1-3; the D gene is possibly TRBD1 (5 bases). Per germline, CDR1 SGHDT and CDR2 YYEEEE. The CDR3 runs to 14 residues. Between the trimmed V and J ends, which lost 10 bases and 2 bases, there was a span of 16 bases. In DNA form, the CDR3 reads TGTGCCTCCCGCCGGGGGACCACTGGAAACACCATATATTTT. Amino acids: CASRRGTTGNTIYF.

The chain carries TRBV18 and TRBJ2-7; maybe TRBD2 (5 bases). The CDR3 is 14 amino acids. V shed 2 bases and J shed 1 base, with 9 bases lying between them. Germline V CDR1 and CDR2: KGHSH, LQKENI. The CDR3 DNA follows: TGTGCCAGCTCACCAGACGGGGTATCCTACGAGCAGTACTTC. Amino acid sequence: CASSPDGVSYEQYF. Based on the CDR3 plus reference TRBV18 and TRBJ2-7, the full variable domain is NAGVMQNPRHLVRRRGQEARLRCSPMKGHSHVYWYRQLPEEGLKFMVYLQKENIIDESGMPKERFSAEFPKEGPSILRIQQVVRGDSAAYFCASSPDGVSYEQYFGPGTRLTVT.

This sequence joins TRBV20-1 and TRBJ2-3; D not certain. CDR1 is DFQATT, CDR2 SNEGSKA, per germline (reference sequence). Trimming took off 3 bases at V and 0 bases at J, with 13 bases between the two ends. The CDR3 spans 15 residues. Here the CDR3 DNA reads TGCAGTGCTAGTGTACCGTCTCTAAGCACAGATACGCAGTATTTT. Its translation is CSASVPSLSTDTQYF.

This clone has a single count. This rearrangement joins TRBV7-3 to TRBJ2-3; D tentatively reads TRBD1 or TRBD2 (5 bases each). In germline, CDR1 is SGHTA, CDR2 FQGTGA. V lost 0 bases and J lost 4, with 17 bases in between. The CDR3 is 17 amino acids. The CDR3 reads CASSLTGGGKGPDTQYF. DNA for the CDR3: TGTGCCAGCAGCTTAACTGGTGGGGGAAAAGGACCAGATACGCAGTATTTT.

This chain joins TRBV7-2 and TRBJ2-1; D unresolved. The CDR3 is 15 residues long. With 1 base removed from V and 4 bases from J, the gap between germline ends came to 11 bases. Per the germline V gene, CDR1 is SGHTA and CDR2 is FQGNSA. CDR3: CASSLEPDRYNEQFF. In DNA form, the CDR3 reads TGTGCCAGCAGCTTAGAGCCCGACCGATACAATGAGCAGTTCTTC.

V usage is TRBV9 and J usage is TRBJ1-1; weak D call: TRBD1 (6 bases). The CDR3 consists of 15 residues. Germline V CDR1 and CDR2: SGDLS, YYNGEE. V lost 0 bases and J 4 bases, leaving 13 bases between the germline ends. The CDR3 loop reads CASSVAVQGGTEAFF. The CDR3, as DNA: TGTGCCAGCAGCGTAGCGGTACAGGGTGGCACTGAAGCTTTCTTT. The entire variable domain, with the rest obtained from reference TRBV9 and TRBJ1-1, is as follows: DSGVTQTPKHLITATGQRVTLRCSPRSGDLSVYWYQQSLDQGLQFLIQYYNGEERAKGNILERFSAQQFPDLHSELNLSSLELGDSALYFCASSVAVQGGTEAFFGQGTRLTVV.

In this sample, this clone turned up a few times. CDR3 loop: CASSLIRQPNQPQHF. Written as DNA, the CDR3 is TGTGCCAGCAGCTTAATTAGGCAGCCTAATCAGCCCCAGCATTTT. The chain uses TRBV7-8 and TRBJ1-5; D remains unclear. CDR1 and CDR2 (germline): SGHVS, FQNEAQ. Trimming took off 2 bases at V and 4 bases at J, with 12 bases between the two ends. The CDR3 is made up of 15 amino acids.

The V gene is TRBV19, the J gene TRBJ2-7, with D possibly matching TRBD2 (5 bases). This CDR3 has 14 residues. Trimming pared 3 bases from V and 3 bases from J, leaving 12 bases between. Per the germline V gene, CDR1 is LNHDA and CDR2 is SQIVND (reference sequence). DNA of the CDR3: TGTGCCAGTAGTATGGGCGGGTTACTCTACGAGCAGTACTTC. It translates to CASSMGGLLYEQYF.

In DNA, the CDR3 is TGTGCCAGCACTCCCGGTTCTGCCTACGAGCAGTACTTC. Translating gives CASTPGSAYEQYF. The rearrangement links TRBV12-3 or TRBV12-4 to TRBJ2-7; D is unresolved. This CDR3 is built from 13 residues. V dropped 7 bases and J dropped 2 bases, with 12 bases sitting between them.

The chain joins TRBV2 to TRBJ1-6; weak D call: TRBD1 (5 bases). The CDR3 totals 14 residues. CDR1 SNHLY and CDR2 FYNNEI come from the germline V gene. The ends were cut back, 2 bases at V and 10 bases at J, with 12 bases in the middle. The CDR3 DNA follows: TGTGCCAGCAGTGAATTCCAGGGACGGTCACCCCTCCACTTT. Protein product: CASSEFQGRSPLHF.

The CDR3 DNA reads as TGTGCCAGCTCACCTAACCCCTACGAGCAGTACTTC. Its translation is CASSPNPYEQYF. J is TRBJ2-7 and V is TRBV18; D unresolved. The CDR3 loop spans 12 amino acids. The germline V and J ends were trimmed by 3 bases and 2 bases, with 5 bases remaining between them. CDR1 is KGHSH, CDR2 LQKENI, per germline.

The table lists this clone with a few counts. The CDR3: CASSPWRGVDSNQPQHF. CDR3 DNA: TGTGCCAGCTCACCATGGAGGGGGGTCGATAGCAATCAGCCCCAGCATTTT. This chain connects TRBV18 to TRBJ1-5; possible D gene TRBD1, 6 bases. This CDR3 is 17 amino acids long. The V gene's germline CDR1 is KGHSH and CDR2 LQKENI. V was shortened by 2 bases and J by 0 bases, with 14 bases between the two germline ends.

The chain employs TRBV19 and TRBJ1-1; D is uncertain. Trimming pared 6 bases from V and 1 base from J, leaving 9 bases between. Germline assignment: CDR1 LNHDA and CDR2 SQIVND (reference sequence). There are 13 residues in the CDR3. CDR3 sequence (DNA): TGTGCCAGTAGCCCAGACCAGAACACTGAAGCTTTCTTT. Its protein product is CASSPDQNTEAFF.

In its sample, this clone was seen a few times. V usage is TRBV4-2 and J usage is TRBJ1-4; TRBD1 might be the D (5 bases). Trimming cost V 1 base and J 4 bases, with 13 bases left between them. The germline gives CDR1 LGHNA, CDR2 YNFKEQ. The CDR3 spans 16 residues. CDR3 loop: CASSQAPGWSNEKLFF. In DNA, the CDR3 is TGTGCCAGCAGCCAAGCCCCAGGGTGGAGTAATGAAAAACTGTTTTTT.

A few counts support this clone. CDR3 sequence reads: CASSSLYEQYF. The DNA of the CDR3 is TGTGCCAGCAGTTCCCTTTACGAGCAGTACTTC. The chain joins TRBV12-3 or TRBV12-4 to TRBJ2-7; D not resolved. Trimming removed 4 bases from V and 4 bases from J, with 5 bases in between. This CDR3 contains 11 residues.